Listed below are T cell receptor beta chains from one sample, sequenced in a study of T cell repertoires in cytomegalovirus infection. Using its own MiXCR run on the reads, TCRdb lists one record per CDR3 protein. This table has over 100,000 distinct CDR3 sequences, less than 30% appearing once. These receptors are not linked to any known antigen. The specimen was CD8+ T cells from cultured PBMCs, collected from culture after CMV antigen stimulation. Receptors originate from a human donor in good health (CMV status not recorded). Some clones in this sample may be carry-over from other donors' samples. The CDR3 runs from the conserved cysteine through the conserved F or W. The D gene is left open where the match is weak. Not all rows give a size; the values are once, few, many and, for expanded clones, a class.

clone_size: once; j_call: TRBJ1-1; d_call: NA; v_call: TRBV7-9; cdr3_nt: TGTGCCAGCAGCTTGGGTTTGGACACTGAAGCTTTCTTT; cdr3_aa: CASSLGLDTEAFF
clone_size: NA; j_call: TRBJ2-5; d_call: NA; v_call: TRBV5-5; cdr3_nt: TGTGCCAGCAGCTTGGTGGCGGCGTACCAAGAGACCCAGTACTTC; cdr3_aa: CASSLVAAYQETQYF
clone_size: NA; j_call: TRBJ2-1; d_call: NA; v_call: TRBV28; cdr3_nt: TGTGCCAGCAGTTCCCGGGCCCTGCACAATGAGCAGTTCTTC; cdr3_aa: CASSSRALHNEQFF
clone_size: many; j_call: TRBJ1-2; d_call: NA; v_call: TRBV7-2; cdr3_nt: TGTGCCAGCAGCTTATACATAGACTATGGCTACACCTTC; cdr3_aa: CASSLYIDYGYTF
clone_size: NA; j_call: TRBJ2-7; d_call: NA; v_call: TRBV20-1; cdr3_nt: TGCAGTGCTTTACCGGGGGTCGGACCCTACGAGCAGTACTTC; cdr3_aa: CSALPGVGPYEQYF
clone_size: many; j_call: TRBJ1-6; d_call: NA; v_call: TRBV5-4; cdr3_nt: TGTGCCAGCAGCTTCGACACAAACTCACCCCTCCACTTT; cdr3_aa: CASSFDTNSPLHF
clone_size: many; j_call: TRBJ1-1; d_call: NA; v_call: TRBV27; cdr3_nt: TGTGCCAGCACCGACTTGGGAGGCACTGAAGCTTTCTTT; cdr3_aa: CASTDLGGTEAFF
clone_size: NA; j_call: TRBJ2-1; d_call: TRBD1; v_call: TRBV3-1; cdr3_nt: TGTGCCAGCAGCCAAGGGACAGGGGATACATACAATGAGCAGTTCTTC; cdr3_aa: CASSQGTGDTYNEQFF
clone_size: NA; j_call: TRBJ2-7; d_call: NA; v_call: TRBV12-3/TRBV12-4; cdr3_nt: TGTGCCAGCAGTTTTGGGGTCTTCTACGAGCAGTACTTC; cdr3_aa: CASSFGVFYEQYF
clone_size: many; j_call: TRBJ2-1; d_call: TRBD2; v_call: TRBV29-1; cdr3_nt: TGCAGCGGTCTCGTGGGGGGGAGGAGTGAGCAGTTCTTC; cdr3_aa: CSGLVGGRSEQFF
clone_size: NA; j_call: TRBJ2-1; d_call: TRBD2; v_call: TRBV11-2; cdr3_nt: TGTGCCAGCAGCTCTACTAGCGGGGGGTACAATGAGCAGTTCTTC; cdr3_aa: CASSSTSGGYNEQFF
clone_size: few; j_call: TRBJ2-1; d_call: TRBD2; v_call: TRBV5-4; cdr3_nt: TGTGCCAGCAGTTCAGCGGGGGGTGGAGACAATGAGCAGTTCTTC; cdr3_aa: CASSSAGGGDNEQFF
clone_size: NA; j_call: TRBJ2-7; d_call: NA; v_call: TRBV19; cdr3_nt: TGTGCCAGTAGTCCTTGGGACGGTTCCGACGAGCAGTACTTC; cdr3_aa: CASSPWDGSDEQYF
clone_size: NA; j_call: TRBJ1-2; d_call: NA; v_call: TRBV6-5; cdr3_nt: TGTGCCAGCAGCTCCGGGACAACAAGCTATGGCTACACCTTC; cdr3_aa: CASSSGTTSYGYTF
clone_size: NA; j_call: TRBJ2-7; d_call: TRBD1; v_call: TRBV4-1; cdr3_nt: TGCGCCAGCAGCCAAGAAGAAGGGACAGGTGTCTACGAGCAGTACTTC; cdr3_aa: CASSQEEGTGVYEQYF
clone_size: once; j_call: TRBJ1-3; d_call: NA; v_call: TRBV4-1; cdr3_nt: TGCGCCAGCAGCCAAGATTTTGGGCTCTCAGGAAACACCATATATTTT; cdr3_aa: CASSQDFGLSGNTIYF
clone_size: few; j_call: TRBJ2-3; d_call: NA; v_call: TRBV15; cdr3_nt: TGTGCCACCAGCAGAACTCCTAGTCGGGCAGATACGCAGTATTTT; cdr3_aa: CATSRTPSRADTQYF
clone_size: many; j_call: TRBJ1-6; d_call: NA; v_call: TRBV7-2; cdr3_nt: TGTGCCAGCAGCGCCTCCTATAATTCACCCCTCCACTTT; cdr3_aa: CASSASYNSPLHF
clone_size: few; j_call: TRBJ1-1; d_call: NA; v_call: TRBV4-1; cdr3_nt: TGCGCCAGCAGCCACTCCCCGGGAGGTAAGACTGAAGCTTTCTTT; cdr3_aa: CASSHSPGGKTEAFF
clone_size: NA; j_call: TRBJ2-1; d_call: TRBD1; v_call: TRBV12-3/TRBV12-4; cdr3_nt: TGTGCCAGCAGTTCCGGGACAGGGGCCATCATGAAATACAATGAGCAGTTCTTC; cdr3_aa: CASSSGTGAIMKYNEQFF
clone_size: few; j_call: TRBJ2-3; d_call: TRBD1; v_call: TRBV6-8; cdr3_nt: TGTGCCAGCAGTTCCCACGGCGGGACAGGGGAAACAGATACGCAGTATTTT; cdr3_aa: CASSSHGGTGETDTQYF
clone_size: NA; j_call: TRBJ1-2; d_call: TRBD1; v_call: TRBV28; cdr3_nt: TGTGCCAGCAGTCCCTTCTGGACAGGGGTCTCCCCTAACTATGGCTACACCTTC; cdr3_aa: CASSPFWTGVSPNYGYTF
clone_size: NA; j_call: TRBJ2-7; d_call: TRBD1; v_call: TRBV6-6; cdr3_nt: TGTGCCAGCAGTGGGACAGCGTCCTACGAGCAGTACTTC; cdr3_aa: CASSGTASYEQYF
clone_size: NA; j_call: TRBJ2-3; d_call: NA; v_call: TRBV2; cdr3_nt: TGTGCCAGCCTCGACAGATATAGCACAGATACGCAGTATTTT; cdr3_aa: CASLDRYSTDTQYF
clone_size: NA; j_call: TRBJ1-1; d_call: TRBD1; v_call: TRBV28; cdr3_nt: TGTGCCAGCAGTTCCAGGACAGGGGGGATGGACACTGAAGCTTTCTTT; cdr3_aa: CASSSRTGGMDTEAFF
clone_size: few; j_call: TRBJ1-1; d_call: NA; v_call: TRBV4-1; cdr3_nt: TGCGCCAGCAGCCAAGGGATAAGCCCCGGTGTATCTGAAGCTTTCTTT; cdr3_aa: CASSQGISPGVSEAFF
clone_size: few; j_call: TRBJ2-5; d_call: NA; v_call: TRBV18; cdr3_nt: TGTGCCAGCTCACCACCGACAGGCCAGAACCAAGAGACCCAGTACTTC; cdr3_aa: CASSPPTGQNQETQYF
clone_size: few; j_call: TRBJ2-7; d_call: NA; v_call: TRBV7-9; cdr3_nt: TGTGCCAGCAGCCCGGGCCCAAGGGAGCAGTACTTC; cdr3_aa: CASSPGPREQYF
clone_size: NA; j_call: TRBJ2-5; d_call: TRBD1; v_call: TRBV5-6; cdr3_nt: TGTGCCAGCAGCTCGGGACAGGGAGTGGAGACCCAGTACTTC; cdr3_aa: CASSSGQGVETQYF
clone_size: few; j_call: TRBJ2-5; d_call: NA; v_call: TRBV28; cdr3_nt: TGTGCCAGCAGTCCTCGCAGGGAGACCCAGTACTTC; cdr3_aa: CASSPRRETQYF
clone_size: NA; j_call: TRBJ2-2; d_call: NA; v_call: TRBV29-1; cdr3_nt: TGCAGCGTTGAAGATGGGGGGCGACCCGGGGAGCTGTTTTTT; cdr3_aa: CSVEDGGRPGELFF
clone_size: many; j_call: TRBJ2-3; d_call: TRBD2; v_call: TRBV7-2; cdr3_nt: TGTGCCAGCAGCCCTAGCGGGGGGAGACTCACAGATACGCAGTATTTT; cdr3_aa: CASSPSGGRLTDTQYF
clone_size: few; j_call: TRBJ2-7; d_call: NA; v_call: TRBV27; cdr3_nt: TGTGCCAGCAGTTTTGCCGACAGCACCTACGAGCAGTACTTC; cdr3_aa: CASSFADSTYEQYF
clone_size: NA; j_call: TRBJ2-7; d_call: TRBD1; v_call: TRBV11-2; cdr3_nt: TGTGCCAGCAGCTGGGGACAGCACTACGAGCAGTACTTC; cdr3_aa: CASSWGQHYEQYF
clone_size: many; j_call: TRBJ1-4; d_call: NA; v_call: TRBV19; cdr3_nt: TGTGCCAGTAGTTTATGGACAGCAACTAATGAAAAACTGTTTTTT; cdr3_aa: CASSLWTATNEKLFF
clone_size: few; j_call: TRBJ2-4; d_call: TRBD1; v_call: TRBV6-6; cdr3_nt: TGTGCCAGCAGATACTGGGCTGAGGGGGCCCTGGACATTCAGTACTTC; cdr3_aa: CASRYWAEGALDIQYF
clone_size: few; j_call: TRBJ2-4; d_call: NA; v_call: TRBV20-1; cdr3_nt: TGCAGTGCTAGATCTAGCGAGACCAACATTCAGTACTTC; cdr3_aa: CSARSSETNIQYF
clone_size: few; j_call: TRBJ1-1; d_call: NA; v_call: TRBV28; cdr3_nt: TGTGCCAGCAGTCCCGGGGTACTGAACACTGAAGCTTTCTTT; cdr3_aa: CASSPGVLNTEAFF
clone_size: NA; j_call: TRBJ2-1; d_call: NA; v_call: TRBV11-2; cdr3_nt: TGTGCCAGCAGCGCGCTCGGGGGCGGATACAATGAGCAGTTCTTC; cdr3_aa: CASSALGGGYNEQFF
clone_size: many; j_call: TRBJ1-5; d_call: TRBD1; v_call: TRBV7-9; cdr3_nt: TGTGCCAGCAGCCCTCCGGGACAGGGCAATCAGCCCCAGCATTTT; cdr3_aa: CASSPPGQGNQPQHF
clone_size: many; j_call: TRBJ2-2; d_call: TRBD2; v_call: TRBV7-8; cdr3_nt: TGTGCCAGCAGCTTGGTCGGTAGCGGGGGGGCTTACACCGGGGAGCTGTTTTTT; cdr3_aa: CASSLVGSGGAYTGELFF
clone_size: NA; j_call: TRBJ1-2; d_call: NA; v_call: TRBV25-1; cdr3_nt: TGTGCCAGCAGTGAACGGGGCTCTCCGGGTGGCTACACCTTC; cdr3_aa: CASSERGSPGGYTF
clone_size: NA; j_call: TRBJ2-1; d_call: NA; v_call: TRBV7-2; cdr3_nt: TGTGCCAGCAGCTTACTTAGCTGGGACAATGAGCAGTTCTTC; cdr3_aa: CASSLLSWDNEQFF
clone_size: many; j_call: TRBJ2-1; d_call: NA; v_call: TRBV12-3/TRBV12-4; cdr3_nt: TGTGCCAGCAGTTTAGGGGGGGGCAGGTACAATGAGCAGTTCTTC; cdr3_aa: CASSLGGGRYNEQFF
clone_size: NA; j_call: TRBJ1-1; d_call: NA; v_call: TRBV29-1; cdr3_nt: TGCAGCGTTGCGGGGAATGAAGCTTTCTTT; cdr3_aa: CSVAGNEAFF
clone_size: once; j_call: TRBJ2-1; d_call: NA; v_call: TRBV19; cdr3_nt: TGTGCCAGTAGTATAGCAACTAGGTCTTATGACGATGAGCAGTTCTTC; cdr3_aa: CASSIATRSYDDEQFF